Following are 5 T cell receptor beta chains from one sample sequenced in a study of CXCR3-negative and CXCR3-positive naive CD8 T cells. Researchers prepared the TRB cDNA libraries using 5' RACE with UMI labels. Each CDR3 protein gets one entry in TCRdb, which reprocessed the 5' RACE reads and gives no DNA. The ten most abundant clones cover roughly 1.2% of a sample with about 7,200 distinct CDR3 sequences. Sequencing was carried out using naive CXCR3- CD8+ T cells from blood. Subset: CD45RO-CCR7+CD27+CD95- naive CD8+ T cells lacking CXCR3 (TNR3-). The origin of the receptors is a human donor in good health. Some clones in this sample may be carry-over from other donors' samples.

This clonotype is deemed medium-sized by its frequency. This chain links TRBV29-1 with TRBJ1-2. The germline CDR1 and CDR2 sequences are SQVTM and ANQGSEA. The length of the CDR3 is 14 residues. The CDR3 loop reads CSVDFGGANYGYTF.

The chain links TRBV7-8 to TRBJ2-2; lacking DNA, the TRBD1 call made by TCRdb goes unchecked. This CDR3 region has 15 residues. Germline CDR1 is SGHVS and CDR2 is FQNEAQ. CDR3 region: CASSLMSLGGGELFF.

This clonotype is classed as medium-sized by frequency. The chain couples TRBV7-2 to TRBJ1-4; TCRdb gives TRBD1 as the D gene, but with no DNA this cannot be confirmed. CDR1 and CDR2 from the germline V gene are SGHTA and FQGNSA. This CDR3 comprises 16 residues. The CDR3 region is CASSMGTAPTNEKLFF. Based on the CDR3 plus reference TRBV7-2 and TRBJ1-4, the full variable domain is GAGVSQSPSNKVTEKGKDVELRCDPISGHTALYWYRQSLGQGLEFLIYFQGNSAPDKSGLPSDRFSAERTGGSVSTLTIQRTQQEDSAVYLCASSMGTAPTNEKLFFGSGTQLSVL.

This clonotype shows up as medium-sized by frequency. This chain joins TRBV7-9 and TRBJ2-6; the TRBD1 assignment by TCRdb is unverifiable without DNA. The germline V gene has CDR1 SEHNR and CDR2 FQNEAQ (reference sequence). The CDR3 is made up of 19 amino acids. This chain's CDR3 is CASSASGTPLVSGANVLTF.

This chain uses TRBV10-1 with TRBJ2-1; the TCRdb D gene call, TRBD1, has no DNA to confirm it. Per the germline V gene, CDR1 is WNHNN and CDR2 is SYGVQD (reference sequence). The CDR3 runs to 15 residues. This CDR3 reads CASTLPGTGINEQFF.